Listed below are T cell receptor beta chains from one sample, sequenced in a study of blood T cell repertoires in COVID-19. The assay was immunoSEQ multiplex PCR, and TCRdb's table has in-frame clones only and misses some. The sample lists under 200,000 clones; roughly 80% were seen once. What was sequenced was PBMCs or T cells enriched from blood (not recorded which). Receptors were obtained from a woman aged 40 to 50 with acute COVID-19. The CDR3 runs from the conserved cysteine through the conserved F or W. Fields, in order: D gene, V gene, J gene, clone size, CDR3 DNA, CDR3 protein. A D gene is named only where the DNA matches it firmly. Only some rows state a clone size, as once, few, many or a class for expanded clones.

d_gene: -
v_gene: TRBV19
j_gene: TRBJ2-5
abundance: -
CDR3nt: TGTGCCAGTAGTCCCAGACAGGTCCCCCAAGAGACCCAGTACTTC
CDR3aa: CASSPRQVPQETQYF

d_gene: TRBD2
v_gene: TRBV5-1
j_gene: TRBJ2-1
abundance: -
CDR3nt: TGCGCCAGCAGCTTGGACCCTAGCGGGAGGGGGGAGCAGTTCTTC
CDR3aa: CASSLDPSGRGEQFF

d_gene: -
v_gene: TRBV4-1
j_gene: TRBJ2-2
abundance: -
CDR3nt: TGCGCCAGCAGCCAAGATCCTAGGCCCTCAGGGGAGCTGTTTTTT
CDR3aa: CASSQDPRPSGELFF

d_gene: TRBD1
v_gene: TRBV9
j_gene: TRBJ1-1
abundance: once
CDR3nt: TGTGCCAGCAGCGTGGCAGGGGGCCCTGAAGCTTTCTTT
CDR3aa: CASSVAGGPEAFF

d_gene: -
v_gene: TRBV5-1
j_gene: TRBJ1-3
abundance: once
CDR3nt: TGCGCCAGCAGTTGGACAGCGTTAAGCTCTGGAAACACCATATATTTT
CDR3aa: CASSWTALSSGNTIYF

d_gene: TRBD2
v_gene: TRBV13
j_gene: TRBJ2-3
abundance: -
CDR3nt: TGTGCCAGCAGCCTGCTAGCGGGAGCAGATACGCAGTATTTT
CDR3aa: CASSLLAGADTQYF

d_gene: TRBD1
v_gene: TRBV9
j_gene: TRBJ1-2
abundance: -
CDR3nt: TGTGCCAGCAGCGGGACAGGGGAGCTGGTCGATGGCTACACCTTC
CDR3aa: CASSGTGELVDGYTF

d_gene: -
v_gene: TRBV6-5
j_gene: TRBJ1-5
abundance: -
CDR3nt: TGTGCCAGCATCGGGGGTCCGGCCTTAAATCAGCCCCAGCATTTT
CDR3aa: CASIGGPALNQPQHF

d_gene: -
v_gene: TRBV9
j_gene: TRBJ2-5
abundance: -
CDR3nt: TGTGCCAGCAGTCCCGGGTGGTATTCGGAGACCCAGTACTTC
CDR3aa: CASSPGWYSETQYF

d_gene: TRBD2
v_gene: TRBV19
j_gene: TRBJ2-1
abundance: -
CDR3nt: TGTGCCAGTAGGGGGGTAGGGAGGGCCTACAATGAGCAGTTCTTC
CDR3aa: CASRGVGRAYNEQFF

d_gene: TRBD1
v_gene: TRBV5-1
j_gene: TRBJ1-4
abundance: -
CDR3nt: TGCGCCAGCAGCACCGGGACAGGGGGAAGTGAAAAACTGTTTTTT
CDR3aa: CASSTGTGGSEKLFF

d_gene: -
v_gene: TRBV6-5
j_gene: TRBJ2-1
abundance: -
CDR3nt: TGTGCCAGCAGTTTTCGTCGGGACACTTACAATGAGCAGTTCTTC
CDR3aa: CASSFRRDTYNEQFF

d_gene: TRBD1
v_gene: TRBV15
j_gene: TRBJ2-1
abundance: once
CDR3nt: TGTGCCACCAGCAGGGTCGGGACAGACAATGAGCAGTTCTTC
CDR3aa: CATSRVGTDNEQFF

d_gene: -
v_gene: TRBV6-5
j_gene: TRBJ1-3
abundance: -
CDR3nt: TGTGCCAGCAGCCAAAGCCGAGCCGGAAACACCATATATTTT
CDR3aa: CASSQSRAGNTIYF

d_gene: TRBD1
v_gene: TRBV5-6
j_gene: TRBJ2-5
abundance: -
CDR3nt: TGTGCCAGCAGCGGAACAGGGGGGCGAGAGACCCAGTACTTC
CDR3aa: CASSGTGGRETQYF

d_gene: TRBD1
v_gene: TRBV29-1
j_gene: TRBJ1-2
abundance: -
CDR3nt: TGCAGCGTCCCCGGGACAGGGCCAGGCTACACCTTC
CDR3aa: CSVPGTGPGYTF

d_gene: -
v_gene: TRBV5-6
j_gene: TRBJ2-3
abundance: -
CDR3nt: TGTGCCAGCAGCTTGGCTGATACGCAGTATTTT
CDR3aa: CASSLADTQYF

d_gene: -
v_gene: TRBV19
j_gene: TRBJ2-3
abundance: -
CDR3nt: TGTGCCAGTAGTCCCCAGGGTCCAGATACGCAGTATTTT
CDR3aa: CASSPQGPDTQYF

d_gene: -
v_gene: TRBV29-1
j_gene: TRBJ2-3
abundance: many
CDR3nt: TGCAGCGTTGTGCCTGTAGCGAAAACCCTCACAGATACGCAGTATTTT
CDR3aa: CSVVPVAKTLTDTQYF

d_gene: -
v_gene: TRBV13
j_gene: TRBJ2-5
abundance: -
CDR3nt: TGTGCCAGCAGCTTAGGCCAGGGACAAGAGACCCAGTACTTC
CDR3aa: CASSLGQGQETQYF

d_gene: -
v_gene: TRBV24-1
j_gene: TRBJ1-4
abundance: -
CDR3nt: TGTGCCACCAGTGATGGCCGGGGTCGGACTAATGAAAAACTGTTTTTT
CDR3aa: CATSDGRGRTNEKLFF

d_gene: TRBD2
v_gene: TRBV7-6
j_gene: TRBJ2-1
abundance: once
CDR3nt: TGTGCCAGCAGCTCGGGACTAGCGAGGTACAATGAGCAGTTCTTC
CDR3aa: CASSSGLARYNEQFF

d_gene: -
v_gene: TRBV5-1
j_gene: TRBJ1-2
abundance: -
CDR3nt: TGCGCCAGCAGTTTACAGGGTTATGGCTACACCTTC
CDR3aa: CASSLQGYGYTF

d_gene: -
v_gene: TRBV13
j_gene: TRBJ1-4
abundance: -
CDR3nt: TGTGCCAGCAGCCTGGGGCGGGGAGGGTTTTCGGATGAAAAACTGTTTTTT
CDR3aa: CASSLGRGGFSDEKLFF

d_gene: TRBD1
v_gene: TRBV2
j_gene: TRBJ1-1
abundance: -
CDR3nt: TGTGCCAGCACCGAGACAGGGGGGGCCACTGAAGCTTTCTTT
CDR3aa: CASTETGGATEAFF

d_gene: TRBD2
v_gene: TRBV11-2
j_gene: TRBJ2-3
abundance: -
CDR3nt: TGTGCCAGCAGCCCCCTCCCCGCTAGCGGGTCTCATGATACGCAGTATTTT
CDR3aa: CASSPLPASGSHDTQYF

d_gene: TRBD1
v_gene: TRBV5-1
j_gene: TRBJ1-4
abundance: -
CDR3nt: TGCGCCAGCAGCAGGACAGGGACTAATGAAAAACTGTTTTTT
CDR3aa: CASSRTGTNEKLFF

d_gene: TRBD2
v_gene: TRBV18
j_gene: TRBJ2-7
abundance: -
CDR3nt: TGTGCCAGCTCACCACTAGAGACTAGCGGGAGTCAGTACTTC
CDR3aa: CASSPLETSGSQYF

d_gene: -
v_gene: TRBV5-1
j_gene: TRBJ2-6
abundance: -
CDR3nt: TGCGCCAGCAGCTTACAGGGCCCGAAGGGGGCCAACGTCCTGACTTTC
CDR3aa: CASSLQGPKGANVLTF

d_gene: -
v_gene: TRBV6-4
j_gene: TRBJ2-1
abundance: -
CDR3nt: TGTGCCAGCAGTGATTCACCGGGTGGGAGCAATGAGCAGTTCTTC
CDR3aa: CASSDSPGGSNEQFF

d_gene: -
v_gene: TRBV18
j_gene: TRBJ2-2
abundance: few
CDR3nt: TGTGCCAGCTCACCATCCAGCGGTACCGGGGAGCTGTTTTTT
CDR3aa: CASSPSSGTGELFF

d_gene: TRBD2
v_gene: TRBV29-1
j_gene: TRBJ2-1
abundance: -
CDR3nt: TGCAGCGTTAAGGGCGAGCGGGAGACCCTCTACAATGAGCAGTTCTTC
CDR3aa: CSVKGERETLYNEQFF

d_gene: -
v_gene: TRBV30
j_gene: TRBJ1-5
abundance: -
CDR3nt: TGTGCCTGGAGTCGCAGGGAAAGGGATAGCAATCAGCCCCAGCATTTT
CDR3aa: CAWSRRERDSNQPQHF

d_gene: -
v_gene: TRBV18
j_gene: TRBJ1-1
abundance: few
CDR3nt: TGTGCCAGCTCACCCTCGGAGGGGCGAGACACTGAAGCTTTCTTT
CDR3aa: CASSPSEGRDTEAFF

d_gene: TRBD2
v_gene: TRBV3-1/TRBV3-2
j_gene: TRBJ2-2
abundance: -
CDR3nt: TGTGCCAGCAGCCGAGGGTCGGCGGGAGGGCCGAGTACCGGGGAGCTGTTTTTT
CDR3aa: CASSRGSAGGPSTGELFF

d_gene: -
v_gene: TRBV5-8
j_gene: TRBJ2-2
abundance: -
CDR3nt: TGTGCCAGCAGCTTCCGACTTATTAACACCGGGGAGCTGTTTTTT
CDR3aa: CASSFRLINTGELFF

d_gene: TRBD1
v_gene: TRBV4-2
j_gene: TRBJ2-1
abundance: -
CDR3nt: TGTGCCAGCAGTAGACAGGGGGCAGTCTACAATGAGCAGTTCTTC
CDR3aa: CASSRQGAVYNEQFF

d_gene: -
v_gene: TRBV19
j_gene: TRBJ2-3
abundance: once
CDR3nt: TGTGCCAGTAGTACCACGCTGTCAGGGGATACGCAGTATTTT
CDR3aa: CASSTTLSGDTQYF

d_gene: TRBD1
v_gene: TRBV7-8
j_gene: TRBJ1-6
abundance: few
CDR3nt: TGTGCCAGCAGCAGAGACAGGGGGAATTCACCCCTCCACTTT
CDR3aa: CASSRDRGNSPLHF

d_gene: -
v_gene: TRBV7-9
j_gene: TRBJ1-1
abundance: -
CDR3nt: TGTGCCAGCAGCTTAGGGGCAGGGAACACTGAAGCTTTCTTT
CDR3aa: CASSLGAGNTEAFF

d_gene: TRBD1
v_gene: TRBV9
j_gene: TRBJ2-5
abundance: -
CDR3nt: TGTGCCAGCAGCTACCTTGGGACAGGGTACGAGACCCAGTACTTC
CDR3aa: CASSYLGTGYETQYF